This T cell receptor beta chain was found in a study of tumour-infiltrating T cells in Burkitt lymphoma. For the study at large: Repertoire clonality predicted overall and progression-free survival.

CDR1 and CDR2 from the germline V gene are MGHRA and YSYEKL. V was pared by 1 base and J by 8 bases, with 6 bases between. The CDR3 is 12 amino acids. The assay was immunoSEQ multiplex PCR, and TCRdb's table has in-frame clones only and misses some. This sample has 12,000 to 15,000 clones; roughly 87% occur once, and the top ten carry 1.1% to 1.5%. Sequenced input: tumor tissue. The receptor was isolated from a human donor with diffuse large B-cell lymphoma. The J gene is TRBJ2-1, the V gene TRBV4-1; D is ambiguous. The CDR3 DNA reads as TGCGCCAGCAGCCAAGTAATGGATGAGCAGTTCTTC. This translates into CASSQVMDEQFF.